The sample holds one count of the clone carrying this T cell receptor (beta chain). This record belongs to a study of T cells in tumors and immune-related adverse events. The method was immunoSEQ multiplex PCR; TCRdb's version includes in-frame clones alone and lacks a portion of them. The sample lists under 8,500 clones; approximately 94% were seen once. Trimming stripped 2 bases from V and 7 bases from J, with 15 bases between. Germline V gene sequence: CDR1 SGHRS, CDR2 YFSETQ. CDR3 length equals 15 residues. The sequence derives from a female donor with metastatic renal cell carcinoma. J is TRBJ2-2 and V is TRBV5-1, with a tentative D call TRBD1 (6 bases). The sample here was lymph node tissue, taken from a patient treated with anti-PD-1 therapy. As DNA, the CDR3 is TGCGCCAGCAGCTTTCGACAGGCCCAAAGCGGGGAGCTGTTTTTT. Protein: CASSFRQAQSGELFF.